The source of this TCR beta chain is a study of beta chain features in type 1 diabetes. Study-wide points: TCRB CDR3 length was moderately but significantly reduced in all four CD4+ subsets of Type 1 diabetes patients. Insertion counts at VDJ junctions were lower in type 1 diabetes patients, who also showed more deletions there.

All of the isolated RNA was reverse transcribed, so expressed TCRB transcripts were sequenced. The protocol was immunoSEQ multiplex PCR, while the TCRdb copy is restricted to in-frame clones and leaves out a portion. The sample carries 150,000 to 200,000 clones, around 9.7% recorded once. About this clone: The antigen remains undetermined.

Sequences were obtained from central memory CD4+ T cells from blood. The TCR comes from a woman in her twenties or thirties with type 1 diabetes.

CDR3 amino acids: CASSTQAGGSYEQYF. The CDR3 DNA sequence: TGTGCCAGCAGTACCCAAGCGGGAGGCTCCTACGAGCAGTACTTC. The J gene is TRBJ2-7, the V gene TRBV6-1, with 9 bases identical to TRBD2. Germline loops: CDR1 MNHNS, CDR2 SASEGT. This CDR3 has 15 amino acids. J gave up 0 bases and V 5 bases, and 5 bases lay outside the gene matches.